Given below is one T cell receptor (beta chain) in context. Its specificity is unknown. The data were taken from a study of brain T cells in children with intractable seizures. General study points: Only CDR3 sequence similarity suggested viral specificity, without known HCMV serostatus.

The germline gives CDR1 LNHDA, CDR2 SQIVND (reference sequence). There are 14 residues in the CDR3. V dropped 1 base and J dropped 1 base, with 6 bases sitting between them. The table came from immunoSEQ multiplex PCR; TCRdb's copy has only in-frame clones and leaves some out. The profile covers 340,000 or so clones, with nearly 95% appearing a single time and 5.5% to 6% taken by the ten largest. As to time point: blood from clinic visit 5 months post-surgery; TSC patient then seizure free. Surgery cases with the highest brain T cell transcript signatures were chosen for sequencing. The genes are TRBV19 and TRBJ2-3; no definite D call. The origin of this receptor is a boy in the first two years of life with tuberous sclerosis and intractable seizures. The sequencing here drew on peripheral blood, taken 5 to 6 months after surgery. In DNA, the CDR3 is TGTGCCAGTAGTATAGGCCAGGGCACAGATACGCAGTATTTT. Residues: CASSIGQGTDTQYF.